Following are 30 T cell receptor beta chains from one sample sequenced in a study of blood T cell repertoires in COVID-19. TCRdb's copy holds only in-frame clones and misses some; the assay was immunoSEQ multiplex PCR. The sample holds about 24,000 clones, around 90% seen once. The sample comprised peripheral blood. The receptors were sampled from a woman in her sixties or seventies with active COVID-19.

This clone is a singleton in its sample. The CDR3 reads CSASPLAGDHFF. DNA for the CDR3: TGCAGTGCTAGTCCACTAGCGGGGGACCATTTCTTC. The genes are TRBV20-1 and TRBJ2-1; 11 bases agree with TRBD2. The junction had 8 bases not matched to a gene; V was cut back by 3 bases and J by 16 bases. CDR3 length equals 12 residues. Germline-derived CDR1 and CDR2 are DFQATT and SNEGSKA (reference sequence).

For the CDR3, the DNA is TGTGCCACCGCCTTTGGCCTCCAAGAGACCCAGTACTTC. Translation: CATAFGLQETQYF. This chain links TRBV15 with TRBJ2-5; D uncertain. This CDR3 is built from 13 residues. Germline CDR1 reads LNHNV; CDR2 reads YYDKDF (reference sequence). The germline V and J ends were trimmed by 8 bases and 1 base, with 11 bases remaining between them. Full variable domain (rest looked up from reference TRBV15 and TRBJ2-5): DAMVIQNPRYQVTQFGKPVTLSCSQTLNHNVMYWYQQKSSQAPKLLFHYYDKDFNNEADTPDNFQSRRPNTSFCFLDIRSPGLGDTAMYLCATAFGLQETQYFGPGTRLLVL.

The rearrangement joins TRBV5-1 to TRBJ2-2; D not certain. Germline CDR1 reads SGHRS; CDR2 reads YFSETQ. The CDR3 totals 14 residues. Between the trimmed V and J ends, which lost 0 bases and 3 bases, there was a span of 6 bases. In DNA form, the CDR3 reads TGCGCCAGCAGCTTGGAATCTTACACCGGGGAGCTGTTTTTT. It yields the protein CASSLESYTGELFF.

The J gene is TRBJ1-5, the V gene TRBV19; D is possibly TRBD1 (6 bases). The CDR3 has 14 amino acids. Trimming took 5 bases from V and 4 from J, leaving 12 bases between them. Germline assignment: CDR1 LNHDA and CDR2 SQIVND (reference sequence). The CDR3 DNA reads as TGTGCCAGTAGTGTACAGGGTTGGAATCAGCCCCAGCATTTT. Its translation: CASSVQGWNQPQHF.

The chain recombines TRBV2 with TRBJ1-5; D call uncertain. Trimming removed 3 bases at V and 0 bases at J, with 9 bases between. The CDR3 length is 15 residues. Germline V gene data show CDR1 as SNHLY and CDR2 as FYNNEI. The CDR3 spells CASSEVASSNQPQHF. DNA of the CDR3: TGTGCCAGCAGTGAGGTGGCTTCTAGCAATCAGCCCCAGCATTTT. The whole variable domain, remainder taken from reference TRBV2 and TRBJ1-5, is EPEVTQTPSHQVTQMGQEVILRCVPISNHLYFYWYRQILGQKVEFLVSFYNNEISEKSEIFDDQFSVERPDGSNFTLKIRSTKLEDSAMYFCASSEVASSNQPQHFGDGTRLSIL.

This clone was seen only once. The CDR3 DNA sequence: TGTGCCAGCAGCTTGAGTACAGTCACAGATACGCAGTATTTT. Translation gives CASSLSTVTDTQYF. The gene calls are TRBV11-2 and TRBJ2-3, with D unresolved. The CDR3 is made up of 14 amino acids. The V end lost 3 bases, the J end lost 2 bases, and 9 bases lay between the germline ends. Germline V CDR1 and CDR2: SGHAT, FQNNGV.

This clone was seen a few times. This chain connects TRBV5-4 to TRBJ2-7; a possible D gene is TRBD2 (6 bases). CDR1 and CDR2 (germline): SGHNT, YYREEE (reference sequence). Trimming left V 4 bases short and J 0 bases short, with 11 bases between. This CDR3 is 14 amino acids long. In DNA, the CDR3 is TGTGCCAGCAGCGGGACTTTCAGCTCCTACGAGCAGTACTTC. It specifies CASSGTFSSYEQYF.

This clone was picked up one time. The chain links TRBV30 to TRBJ1-3, with D uncertain. Trimming took off 3 bases at V and 7 bases at J, with 7 bases between the two ends. Germline CDR1 reads GTSNPN; CDR2 reads SVGIG (reference sequence). This CDR3 is 11 amino acids long. The chain's CDR3 is CAWRLLNTIYF. The CDR3 DNA is TGTGCCTGGAGGCTACTGAACACCATATATTTT.

V is TRBV28 and J is TRBJ1-1; possible D gene TRBD1, 5 bases. The germline gives CDR1 MDHEN, CDR2 SYDVKM. V was cut by 10 bases and J by 8 bases, with 17 bases left in between. This CDR3 contains 12 residues. CDR3 loop: CATELLYREAFF. The CDR3 nucleotides are TGTGCCACCGAACTCCTCTACAGGGAAGCTTTCTTT.

The rearrangement links TRBV7-3 to TRBJ2-5, with 9 bases lining up with TRBD1. Germline V CDR1 and CDR2: SGHTA, FQGTGA. Trimming took 5 bases from V and 5 from J; bases not matched to a gene: 9. The CDR3 contains 15 residues. The DNA for the CDR3 is TGTGCCAGCAGCCCCGACAGGGGGTGGCAGGAGACCCAGTACTTC. Amino acids: CASSPDRGWQETQYF.

The rearrangement uses TRBV6-2 or TRBV6-3 and TRBJ2-5, with 8 bases lining up with TRBD1. The CDR3 runs 14 residues. The V segment lost 2 bases and the J segment 5 bases; nucleotides outside the gene matches: 4. The germline gives CDR1 MNHEY, CDR2 SVGEGT. CDR3 nucleotides: TGTGCCAGCAGTTACGGGACAGGAGGGGAGACCCAGTACTTC. Translating it yields CASSYGTGGETQYF.

This chain uses TRBV11-2 with TRBJ2-7; maybe TRBD1 (6 bases). The ends were cut back, 2 bases at V and 1 base at J, with 9 bases in the middle. This CDR3 is built from 14 residues. Germline lookup yields CDR1 SGHAT and CDR2 FQNNGV. Here the CDR3 reads CASSLHQGSYEQYF. The CDR3 DNA sequence: TGTGCCAGCAGCTTACACCAGGGGTCCTACGAGCAGTACTTC.

V gene TRBV19 combines with J gene TRBJ2-3; D is undetermined. V was clipped by 5 bases and J by 6 bases, with 15 bases between them. The CDR3 is made up of 14 amino acids. The germline gives CDR1 LNHDA, CDR2 SQIVND (reference sequence). CDR3 sequence: CASSSTDWRDTQYF. The CDR3 DNA reads as TGTGCCAGTAGTTCAACCGACTGGCGGGATACGCAGTATTTT.

The chain uses TRBV5-6 and TRBJ1-5; 9 bases fit TRBD1. The CDR3 loop spans 17 amino acids. The V gene end was trimmed by 0 bases and the J gene end by 7 bases; junction bases not matched to a gene: 11. From germline, CDR1 is SGHDT and CDR2 YYEEEE. The CDR3 nucleotides are TGTGCCAGCAGCTTGGGGCCCTCCGGGACAGGGTACCAGCCCCAGCATTTT. It yields the protein CASSLGPSGTGYQPQHF.

This clone was picked up a small number of times. The chain combines TRBV7-2 with TRBJ2-2; TRBD2 might be the D (6 bases). The germline V gene encodes CDR1 SGHTA and CDR2 FQGNSA. The CDR3 loop spans 14 amino acids. The germline V and J ends were trimmed by 4 bases and 3 bases, with 9 bases remaining between them. CDR3 in DNA: TGTGCCAGCAGCTGGGACTCTTACACCGGGGAGCTGTTTTTT. Amino acid sequence: CASSWDSYTGELFF.

This clone is a singleton in its sample. V gene TRBV9 combines with J gene TRBJ1-5; D is uncertain. This CDR3 has 22 residues. Per the germline V gene, CDR1 is SGDLS and CDR2 is YYNGEE. The V end was cut by 0 bases, the J end by 0 bases, with 28 bases between. The CDR3 DNA reads as TGTGCCAGCAGCGTAGATGGAGGGATCAATGGGGTTGTTCGAAATAGCAATCAGCCCCAGCATTTT. Residues: CASSVDGGINGVVRNSNQPQHF.

The chain has TRBV7-8 and TRBJ2-1; no clear D. Between the trimmed V and J ends, which lost 5 bases and 8 bases, there was a span of 10 bases. Germline-derived CDR1 and CDR2 are SGHVS and FQNEAQ. The CDR3 sequence is 12 residues long. The CDR3 DNA reads as TGTGCCAGCAGCCCAAGTGGGCATGAGCAGTTCTTC. Residues: CASSPSGHEQFF.

CDR3 in DNA: TGTGCCAGCAGCCCTCGAAAGCCGCACACCGGGGAGCTGTTTTTT. Protein: CASSPRKPHTGELFF. The rearrangement uses TRBV7-8 and TRBJ2-2; D call uncertain. This CDR3 is 15 amino acids long. Per germline, CDR1 SGHVS and CDR2 FQNEAQ. The V and J ends lost 5 bases and 3 bases respectively, with 13 bases between them.

V is TRBV6-2 or TRBV6-3 and J is TRBJ2-5; tentatively, D is TRBD2 (5 bases). V was clipped by 3 bases and J by 3 bases, with 20 bases between them. CDR3 size: 17 residues. CDR1 is MNHEY and CDR2 is SVGEGT in the germline V gene. The CDR3 protein is CASSYGSGVGIEETQYF. The CDR3 region has the DNA TGTGCCAGCAGTTATGGTTCCGGGGTGGGAATAGAAGAGACCCAGTACTTC.

The CDR3 loop reads CASRRGYGYTF. The DNA of the CDR3 is TGTGCCAGCAGGAGGGGGTACGGCTACACCTTC. The chain employs TRBV12-3 or TRBV12-4 and TRBJ1-2; possible D gene TRBD1, 6 bases. V was shortened by 6 bases and J by 8 bases, with 10 bases between the two germline ends. CDR3 length: 11 amino acids.

The rearrangement links TRBV6-5 to TRBJ1-5; 9 bases align to TRBD1. The J segment lost 3 bases and the V segment lost 6 bases, leaving 6 bases of the junction unmatched. The CDR3 is made up of 15 amino acids. Germline V gives CDR1 MNHEY, CDR2 SVGAGI. The CDR3 protein is CASRSGTGYNQPQHF. The CDR3 nucleotides read TGTGCCAGCAGATCCGGGACAGGGTACAATCAGCCCCAGCATTTT.

The chain combines TRBV5-6 with TRBJ2-4; D gene uncertain. Germline-derived CDR1 and CDR2 are SGHDT and YYEEEE. V lost 4 bases and J lost 0, with 5 bases in between. The CDR3 loop spans 13 amino acids. CDR3 nucleotide sequence: TGTGCCAGCAGCCTAATAGCCAAAAACATTCAGTACTTC. This translates into CASSLIAKNIQYF.

The gene calls are TRBV7-2 and TRBJ2-3; 8 bases match TRBD2. The CDR3 runs to 16 residues. Germline trimming cut 6 bases from V and 2 bases from J; bases unmatched to any gene: 10. The germline gives CDR1 SGHTA, CDR2 FQGNSA. The DNA for the CDR3 is TGTGCCAGCAGGTCAACTAGCGGAGATTACACAGATACGCAGTATTTT. Residues: CASRSTSGDYTDTQYF.

The V and J genes are TRBV4-2 and TRBJ2-5; D perhaps matches TRBD1 (5 bases). Trimming cost V 1 base and J 5 bases, with 14 bases left between them. The CDR3 is 15 residues long. Germline CDR1 is LGHNA and CDR2 is YNFKEQ. CDR3 DNA: TGTGCCAGCAGCCAAGTTGGGGCCCTTGGGGAGACCCAGTACTTC. Translated, it gives CASSQVGALGETQYF.

The chain couples TRBV29-1 to TRBJ2-2, with 11 bases identical to TRBD1. Losses at the gene ends were 3 bases for V and 2 bases for J; bases not matched to a gene: 2. Germline assignment: CDR1 SQVTM and CDR2 ANQGSEA. The CDR3 length is 15 residues. Here the CDR3 DNA reads TGCAGCGTTGACCGGACAGGGGGCAACACCGGGGAGCTGTTTTTT. Amino acid sequence: CSVDRTGGNTGELFF.

The chain is built from TRBV7-3 and TRBJ1-1; perhaps TRBD1 as D (6 bases). This CDR3 contains 15 residues. V was trimmed by 5 bases and J by 4 bases, leaving 17 bases between them. Germline loops: CDR1 SGHTA, CDR2 FQGTGA. The CDR3 here is CASSPQQGVRTEAFF. CDR3 sequence (DNA): TGTGCCAGCAGCCCGCAACAGGGAGTCCGCACTGAAGCTTTCTTT.

V and J are TRBV7-9 and TRBJ1-6; unclear D gene. Germline V gene sequence: CDR1 SEHNR, CDR2 FQNEAQ (reference sequence). This CDR3 comprises 13 residues. V gave up 11 bases and J gave up 9 bases, with 17 bases separating them. The CDR3 protein is CAPERYSGSPLHF. CDR3 nucleotides: TGTGCCCCAGAGAGATACAGTGGTTCACCCCTCCACTTT.

This rearrangement joins TRBV7-2 to TRBJ2-3; 12 nucleotides line up with TRBD2. Germline-derived CDR1 and CDR2 are SGHTA and FQGNSA. The ends lost 8 bases at V and 2 bases at J; junction bases unmatched: 17. This CDR3 has 19 residues. CDR3: CASYTRRLAGGLNTDTQYF. DNA for the CDR3: TGTGCCAGCTACACCAGGCGGCTAGCGGGGGGGCTTAACACAGATACGCAGTATTTT.

J is TRBJ2-3 and V is TRBV29-1; D remains ambiguous. CDR1 and CDR2 (germline): SQVTM, ANQGSEA. V shed 2 bases and J shed 0 bases, with 15 bases lying between them. The CDR3 consists of 16 residues. CDR3 sequence: CSVERLVELSTDTQYF. CDR3 sequence (DNA): TGCAGCGTTGAACGGCTAGTCGAGTTGAGCACAGATACGCAGTATTTT.

This clone is termed medium-sized. The chain recombines TRBV24-1 with TRBJ1-2, with a possible D match to TRBD1 (6 bases). In germline, CDR1 is KGHDR, CDR2 SFDVKD. Deletions cut 3 bases from V and 4 bases from J, with 14 bases between. The CDR3 has 15 amino acids. The CDR3 nucleotides are TGTGCCACCAGTGATGGGGGCAGGGCTGGCTATGGCTACACCTTC. Translating gives CATSDGGRAGYGYTF.